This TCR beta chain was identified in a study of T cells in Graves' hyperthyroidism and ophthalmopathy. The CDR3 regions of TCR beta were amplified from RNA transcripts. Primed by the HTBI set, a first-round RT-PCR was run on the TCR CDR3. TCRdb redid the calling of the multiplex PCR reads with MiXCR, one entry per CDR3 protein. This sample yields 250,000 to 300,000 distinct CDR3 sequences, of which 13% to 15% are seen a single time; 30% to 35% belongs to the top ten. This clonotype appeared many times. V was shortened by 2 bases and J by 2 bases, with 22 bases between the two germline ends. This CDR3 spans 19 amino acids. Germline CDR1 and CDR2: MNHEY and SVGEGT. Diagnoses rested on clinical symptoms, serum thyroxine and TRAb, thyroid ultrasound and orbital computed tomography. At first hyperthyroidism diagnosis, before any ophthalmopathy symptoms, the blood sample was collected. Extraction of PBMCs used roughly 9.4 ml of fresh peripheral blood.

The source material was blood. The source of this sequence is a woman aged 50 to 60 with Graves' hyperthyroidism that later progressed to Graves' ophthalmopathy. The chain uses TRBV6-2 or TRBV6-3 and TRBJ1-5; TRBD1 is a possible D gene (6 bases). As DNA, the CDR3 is TGTGCCAGCAGTTACCCCCTTAGGAGGGGGTGGACACGCAATCAGCCCCAGCATTTT. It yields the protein CASSYPLRRGWTRNQPQHF.